The sequence of this T cell receptor (beta chain) was determined in a study of T cells of healthy individuals. Germline V gives CDR1 LGHNA, CDR2 YSLEER. The CDR3 extends over 13 amino acids. V was clipped by 6 bases and J by 0 bases, with 8 bases between them. TCRdb reprocessed the 5' RACE reads via MiXCR and lists one record per CDR3 protein. The sample carries roughly 87,000 distinct CDR3 sequences, about 16% recorded once. This clonotype came up a few times. The source is a human donor in good health. This chain links TRBV4-3 with TRBJ1-1, with D unresolved. DNA of the CDR3: TGCGCCAGCAGAGATTTATTGAACACTGAAGCTTTCTTT. As protein: CASRDLLNTEAFF.